This T cell receptor beta chain comes out of a study of cytomegalovirus exposure and HLA in healthy donors. TCRdb's table, derived via immunoSEQ multiplex PCR, lists solely in-frame clones and lacks some. The table includes a few hundred thousand clones, about nine tenths detected once. The CDR3 is 15 amino acids. Trimming stripped 3 bases from V and 6 bases from J, with 14 bases between. Germline V gene data show CDR1 as SSHAT and CDR2 as FNYEAQ (reference sequence). This sequence joins TRBV7-7 and TRBJ2-2; possible D gene TRBD1, 6 bases. Sequenced sample: PBMCs. The TCR was taken from a woman in her late teens or twenties in good health and CMV-seronegative. This CDR3 is CASSFRDNEAGELFF. The DNA for the CDR3 is TGTGCCAGCAGCTTCCGGGACAACGAGGCCGGGGAGCTGTTTTTT. Full variable domain (rest looked up from reference TRBV7-7 and TRBJ2-2): GAGVSQSPRYKVTKRGQDVTLRCDPISSHATLYWYQQALGQGPEFLTYFNYEAQPDKSGLPSDRFSAERPEGSISTLTIQRTEQRDSAMYRCASSFRDNEAGELFFGEGSRLTVL.